This T cell receptor (beta chain) originates from a study of response to subunit inactivated influenza vaccine. Findings and limits, study-wide: The study's authors posited that every seasonal influenza vaccination enlists few new T cells.

As regards this clonotype: Its target is unknown.

CDR3 length: 14 residues. From germline, CDR1 is LGHDT and CDR2 YNNKEL (reference sequence). V dropped 5 bases and J dropped 4 bases, with 13 bases sitting between them. TCRdb analysed the RT-PCR reads with MiXCR anew, one entry per CDR3 protein. The sample contains 650,000 to 800,000 distinct CDR3 sequences, more than 11% of which appear only once. This chain uses TRBV3-1 with TRBJ2-3; no clear D. Sequenced material: PBMCs from blood, taken less than 15 days before vaccination. The source is a man between 50 and 59 years old who received an inactivated influenza vaccine. In DNA form, the CDR3 reads TGTGCCAGCAGCGCATGGGGATATGCAGATACGCAGTATTTT. Protein: CASSAWGYADTQYF.